The following is a TCR beta chain sequence with its context. This sample was taken from a study of cytomegalovirus exposure and HLA in healthy donors. With 60 Vbeta and 13 Jbeta primers, the PCR was carried out. Using immunoSEQ multiplex PCR, the repertoire was profiled, and TCRdb retains in-frame clones only, with some absent. The sample shows about 200,000 clones, 75% to 90% of them seen only once. The sequence was collected from a woman in her forties in good health and CMV-seronegative. Sequencing was performed on PBMCs.

In DNA, the CDR3 is TGCGCCAGCAGCCCGGGGCAGGACTACTCCTACGAGCAGTACTTC. This gives the protein CASSPGQDYSYEQYF. The chain carries TRBV5-1 and TRBJ2-7; a possible D gene is TRBD2 (6 bases). Germline CDR1 is SGHRS and CDR2 is YFSETQ. This CDR3 contains 15 residues. V gave up 4 bases and J gave up 0 bases, with 14 bases separating them.